The 5 T cell receptor beta chains below come from one sample, sequenced in a study of identical twins. TCRdb recomputed calls from the 5' RACE reads with MiXCR, one row per CDR3 protein. The table has 510,000 or so distinct CDR3 sequences, 13% to 15% seen once; the top ten hold about 0.47%. These data were also reused for a study on yellow fever vaccine responses in identical twins.

The source material was CD4+ T cells sorted from blood. The origin of the receptors is a woman between 18 and 29 years old in good health.

This chain connects TRBV28 to TRBJ2-1; D is unclear. From germline, CDR1 is MDHEN and CDR2 SYDVKM. Trimming removed 7 bases at V and 3 bases at J, with 25 bases between. The CDR3 is made up of 18 amino acids. CDR3 coding DNA: TGTGCCAGCACCACCGCAGGCTCAGCTAGTCATAGCTACAATGAGCAGTTCTTC. This sequence encodes CASTTAGSASHSYNEQFF.

This clonotype was seen a few times. The chain employs TRBV28 and TRBJ2-7; 8 bases map to TRBD1. V gave up 6 bases and J gave up 1 base; unmatched junction bases: 5. The germline gives CDR1 MDHEN, CDR2 SYDVKM. The CDR3 extends over 14 amino acids. CDR3 bases: TGTGCCAGCAGCTCAGGGGGCGCGTCCTACGAGCAGTACGTC. Protein: CASSSGGASYEQYV.

The table lists this clonotype with a few counts. This rearrangement joins TRBV7-2 to TRBJ1-2; D is ambiguous. Germline V gene sequence: CDR1 SGHTA, CDR2 FQGNSA. This CDR3 is 12 amino acids long. V was cut by 2 bases and J by 8 bases, with 9 bases left in between. The CDR3 DNA reads TGTGCCAGCAGCTTATTACCTGGAGGCTACACCTTC. Translating it yields CASSLLPGGYTF.

Many counts were recorded for this clonotype. The V gene is TRBV3-1, the J gene TRBJ2-7, with unresolved D. Germline V lookup: CDR1 LGHDT, CDR2 YNNKEL (reference sequence). The ends were cut back, 1 base at V and 4 bases at J, with 2 bases in the middle. The CDR3 contains 11 residues. CDR3 in amino acids: CASSQVYEQYF. The CDR3 coding sequence is TGTGCCAGCAGCCAAGTTTACGAGCAGTACTTC.

This clonotype was observed a handful of times. This chain links TRBV12-3 or TRBV12-4 with TRBJ1-4; 10 bases match TRBD1. The length of the CDR3 is 14 residues. J gave up 10 bases and V 5 bases, and 7 bases lay outside the gene matches. The DNA for the CDR3 is TGTGCCAGCAGTCCGGGACAGGGGTTAGGAAAACTGTTTTTT. Amino acids: CASSPGQGLGKLFF.